The clone carrying this T cell receptor (beta chain) was seen only a few times. These data belong to a study of T-cell reconstitution after alpha-beta-depleted transplantation in children. Unique molecular identifiers were used in preparing the TCRbeta library. MiXCR, applied by TCRdb to the PCR reads, yields one record per CDR3 protein. The sample holds about 640,000 distinct CDR3 sequences, 16% seen once. J lost 1 base, V lost 7 bases, and 2 bases had no gene match. This CDR3 comprises 12 residues. Germline V gene sequence: CDR1 DFQATT, CDR2 SNEGSKA (reference sequence). The sample was PBMCs from the stem cell graft donor, taken from the stem cell graft. The chain uses TRBV20-1 and TRBJ1-1; TRBD1 agrees at 8 bases. The clonotype comes from a human donor who donated a stem cell graft to a child with acute myeloid leukemia. The CDR3, as DNA: TGCAGTGGGCAGGGGGCGAACACTGAAGCTTTCTTT. Translating gives CSGQGANTEAFF.